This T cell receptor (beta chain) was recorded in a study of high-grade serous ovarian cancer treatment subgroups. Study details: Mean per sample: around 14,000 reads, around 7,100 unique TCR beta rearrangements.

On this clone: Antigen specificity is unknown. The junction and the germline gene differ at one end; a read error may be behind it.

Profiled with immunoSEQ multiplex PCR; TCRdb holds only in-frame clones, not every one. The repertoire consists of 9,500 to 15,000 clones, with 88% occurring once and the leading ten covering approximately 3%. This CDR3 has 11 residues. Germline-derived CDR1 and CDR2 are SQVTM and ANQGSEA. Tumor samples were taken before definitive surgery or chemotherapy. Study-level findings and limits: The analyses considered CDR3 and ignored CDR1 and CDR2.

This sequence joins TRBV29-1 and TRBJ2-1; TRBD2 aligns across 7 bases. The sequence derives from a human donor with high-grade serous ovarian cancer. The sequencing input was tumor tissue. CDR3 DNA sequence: TGTGGGGGGGGCTCCTACAATGAGCAGTTCTTC. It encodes CGGGSYNEQFF.